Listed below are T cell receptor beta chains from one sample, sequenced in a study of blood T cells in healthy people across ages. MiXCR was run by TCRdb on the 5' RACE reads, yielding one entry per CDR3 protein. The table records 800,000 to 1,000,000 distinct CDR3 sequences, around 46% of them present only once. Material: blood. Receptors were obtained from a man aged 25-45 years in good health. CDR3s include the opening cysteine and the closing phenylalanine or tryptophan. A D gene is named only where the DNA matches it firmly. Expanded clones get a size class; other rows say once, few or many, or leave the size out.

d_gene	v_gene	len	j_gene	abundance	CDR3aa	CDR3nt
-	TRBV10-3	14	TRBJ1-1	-	CAISEAALNTEAFF	TGTGCCATCAGTGAAGCAGCTCTGAACACTGAAGCTTTCTTT
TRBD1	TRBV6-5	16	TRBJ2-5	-	CASSPPGQGRSETQYF	TGTGCCAGCAGCCCCCCAGGACAGGGAAGGTCGGAGACCCAGTACTTC
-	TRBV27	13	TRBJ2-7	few	CASSPGIIYEQYF	TGTGCCAGCAGCCCCGGGATCATATACGAGCAGTACTTC
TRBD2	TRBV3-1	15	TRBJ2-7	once	CASSRSGGVTYEQYF	TGTGCCAGCAGCCGTAGCGGGGGCGTGACCTACGAGCAGTACTTC
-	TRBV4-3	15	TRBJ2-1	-	CASSQGVLVYNEQFF	TGCGCCAGCAGCCAAGGTGTGTTGGTTTACAATGAGCAGTTCTTC
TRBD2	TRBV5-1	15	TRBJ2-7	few	CASRVSGTSSPKQYF	TGCGCCAGCAGGGTTTCAGGGACTAGCAGTCCCAAGCAGTACTTC
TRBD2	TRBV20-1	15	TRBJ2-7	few	CSGKPPAGGSYEQYF	TGCAGTGGTAAGCCCCCAGCGGGGGGCTCCTACGAGCAGTACTTC
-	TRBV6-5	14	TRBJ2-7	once	CASSYSRDLREQYF	TGTGCCAGCAGTTACTCGAGGGACCTACGTGAGCAGTACTTC
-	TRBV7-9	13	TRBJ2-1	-	CASSLAGGLEQFF	TGTGCCAGCAGCTTAGCGGGTGGTCTTGAGCAGTTCTTC
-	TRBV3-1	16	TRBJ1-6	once	CASSNLTSSYNSPLHF	TGTGCCAGCAGCAATCTTACATCCTCCTATAATTCACCCCTCCACTTT
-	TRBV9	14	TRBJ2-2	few	CASSSSRGTGELFF	TGTGCCAGCAGCTCTAGCAGGGGCACCGGGGAGCTGTTTTTT
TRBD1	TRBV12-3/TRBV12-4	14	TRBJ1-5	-	CASSRDRGLWPQHF	TGTGCCAGCAGTCGAGACAGGGGGCTCTGGCCCCAGCATTTT
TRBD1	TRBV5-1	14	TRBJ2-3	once	CASSSGTGADTQYF	TGCGCCAGCAGTAGTGGGACAGGGGCAGATACGCAGTATTTT
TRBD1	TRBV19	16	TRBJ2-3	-	CASSTGTGGYSDTQYF	TGTGCCAGTTCAACGGGGACAGGGGGATACTCAGATACGCAGTATTTT
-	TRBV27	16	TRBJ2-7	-	CASDRGGGKSYNEQYF	TGTGCCAGCGATAGGGGCGGAGGAAAGTCCTACAATGAGCAGTACTTC
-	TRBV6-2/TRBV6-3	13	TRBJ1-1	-	CASSYWGGPEAFF	TGTGCCAGCAGTTATTGGGGAGGCCCTGAAGCTTTCTTT
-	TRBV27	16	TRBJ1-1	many	CASSQLRGVLGTEAFF	TGTGCCAGCAGTCAACTGAGAGGGGTCCTGGGTACTGAAGCTTTCTTT
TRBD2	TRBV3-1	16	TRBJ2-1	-	CASSQHTSGGYNEQFF	TGTGCCAGCAGCCAACATACTAGCGGGGGGTACAATGAGCAGTTCTTC
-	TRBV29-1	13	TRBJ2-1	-	CSVAGTSYNEQFF	TGCAGCGTTGCGGGAACCTCCTACAATGAGCAGTTCTTC
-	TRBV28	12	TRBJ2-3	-	CASILGGGTQYF	TGTGCCAGCATTCTGGGAGGGGGTACGCAGTATTTT
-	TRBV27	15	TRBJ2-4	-	CASSSAGTAGNIQYF	TGTGCCAGCAGTTCCGCCGGGACAGCGGGTAACATTCAGTACTTC
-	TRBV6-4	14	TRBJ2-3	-	CASSDRGSIGTQYF	TGTGCCAGCAGTGACAGGGGGAGCATAGGTACGCAGTATTTT
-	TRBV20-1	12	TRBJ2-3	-	CSAQEGADTQYF	TGCAGTGCACAGGAGGGAGCAGATACGCAGTATTTT
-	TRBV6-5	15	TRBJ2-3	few	CASTTSTVSTDTQYF	TGTGCCAGCACCACTTCGACAGTTAGCACAGATACGCAGTATTTT
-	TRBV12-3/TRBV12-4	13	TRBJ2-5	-	CASSPGAVETQYF	TGTGCCAGCAGTCCGGGGGCCGTAGAGACCCAGTACTTC